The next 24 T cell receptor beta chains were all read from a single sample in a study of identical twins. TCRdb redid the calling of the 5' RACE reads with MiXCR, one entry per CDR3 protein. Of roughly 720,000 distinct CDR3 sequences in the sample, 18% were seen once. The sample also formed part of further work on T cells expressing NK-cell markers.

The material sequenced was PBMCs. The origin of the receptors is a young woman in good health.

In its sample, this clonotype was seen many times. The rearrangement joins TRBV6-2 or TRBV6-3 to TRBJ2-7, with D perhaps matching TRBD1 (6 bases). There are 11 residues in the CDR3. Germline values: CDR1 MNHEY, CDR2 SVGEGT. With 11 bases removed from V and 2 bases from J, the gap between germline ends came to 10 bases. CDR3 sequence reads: CASGQTYEQYF. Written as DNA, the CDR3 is TGTGCCTCAGGACAGACCTACGAGCAGTACTTC.

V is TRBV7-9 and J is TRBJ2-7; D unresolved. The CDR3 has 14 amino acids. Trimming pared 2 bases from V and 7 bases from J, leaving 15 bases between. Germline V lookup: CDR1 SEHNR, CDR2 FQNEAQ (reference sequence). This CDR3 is CASSLLGPSGEQYF. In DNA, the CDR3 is TGTGCCAGCAGCTTACTAGGACCCTCGGGTGAGCAGTACTTC.

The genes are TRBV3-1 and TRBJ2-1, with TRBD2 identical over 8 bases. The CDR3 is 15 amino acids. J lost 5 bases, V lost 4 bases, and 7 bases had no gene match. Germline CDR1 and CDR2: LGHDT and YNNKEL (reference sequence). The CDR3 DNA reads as TGTGCCAGCAGCCCTCGGGTAGCGGGGCACAATGAGCAGTTCTTC. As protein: CASSPRVAGHNEQFF.

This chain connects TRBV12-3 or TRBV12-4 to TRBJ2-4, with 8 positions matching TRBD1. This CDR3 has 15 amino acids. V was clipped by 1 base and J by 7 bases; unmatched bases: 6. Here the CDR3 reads CASSLGTGTENIQYF. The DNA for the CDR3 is TGTGCCAGCAGTTTAGGGACAGGGACTGAGAACATTCAGTACTTC.

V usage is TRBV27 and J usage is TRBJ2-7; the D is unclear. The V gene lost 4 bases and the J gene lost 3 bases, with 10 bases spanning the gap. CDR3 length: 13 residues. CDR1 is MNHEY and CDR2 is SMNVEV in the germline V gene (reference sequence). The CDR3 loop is CASSSDLGYEQYF. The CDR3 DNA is TGTGCCAGCAGTTCAGACCTTGGCTACGAGCAGTACTTC.

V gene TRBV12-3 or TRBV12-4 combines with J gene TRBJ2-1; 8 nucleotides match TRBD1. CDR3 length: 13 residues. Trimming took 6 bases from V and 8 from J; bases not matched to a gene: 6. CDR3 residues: CASSRTGRDEQFF. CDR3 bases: TGTGCCAGCAGCCGGACAGGGCGCGATGAGCAGTTCTTC.

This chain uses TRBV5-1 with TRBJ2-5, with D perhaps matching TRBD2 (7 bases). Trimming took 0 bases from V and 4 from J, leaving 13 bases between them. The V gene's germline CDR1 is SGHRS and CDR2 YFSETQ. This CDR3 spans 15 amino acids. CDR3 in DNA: TGCGCCAGCAGCTTGGCGGGGGGCCTTGGAGAGACCCAGTACTTC. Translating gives CASSLAGGLGETQYF. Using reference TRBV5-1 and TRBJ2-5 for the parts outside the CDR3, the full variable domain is KAGVTQTPRYLIKTRGQQVTLSCSPISGHRSVSWYQQTPGQGLQFLFEYFSETQRNKGNFPGRFSGRQFSNSRSEMNVSTLELGDSALYLCASSLAGGLGETQYFGPGTRLLVL.

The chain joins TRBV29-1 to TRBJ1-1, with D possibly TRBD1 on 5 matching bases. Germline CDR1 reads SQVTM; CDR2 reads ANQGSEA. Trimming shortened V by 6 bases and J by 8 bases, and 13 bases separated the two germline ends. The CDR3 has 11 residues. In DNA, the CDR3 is TGCAGCGTGGGCTCGGGGCTAGAAGCTTTCTTT. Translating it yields CSVGSGLEAFF.

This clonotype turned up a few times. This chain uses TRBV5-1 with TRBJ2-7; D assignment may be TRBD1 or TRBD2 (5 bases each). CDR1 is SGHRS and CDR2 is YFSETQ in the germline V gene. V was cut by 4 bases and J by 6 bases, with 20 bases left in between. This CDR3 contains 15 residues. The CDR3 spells CASSVGDRRPVEQYF. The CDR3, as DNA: TGCGCCAGCAGCGTAGGGGACCGACGTCCGGTCGAGCAGTACTTC.

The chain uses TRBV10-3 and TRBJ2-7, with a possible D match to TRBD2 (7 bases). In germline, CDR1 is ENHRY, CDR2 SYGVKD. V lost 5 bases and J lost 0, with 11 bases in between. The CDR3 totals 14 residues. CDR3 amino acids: CAISSGGSSYEQYF. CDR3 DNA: TGTGCCATCAGTTCGGGGGGCAGCTCCTACGAGCAGTACTTC.

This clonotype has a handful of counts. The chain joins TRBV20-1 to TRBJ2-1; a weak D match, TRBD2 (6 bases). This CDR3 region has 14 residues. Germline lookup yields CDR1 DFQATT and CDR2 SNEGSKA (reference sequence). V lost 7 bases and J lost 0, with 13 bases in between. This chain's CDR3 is CSVASGGSYNEQFF. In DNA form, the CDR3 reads TGCAGTGTCGCCTCCGGGGGCTCCTACAATGAGCAGTTCTTC.

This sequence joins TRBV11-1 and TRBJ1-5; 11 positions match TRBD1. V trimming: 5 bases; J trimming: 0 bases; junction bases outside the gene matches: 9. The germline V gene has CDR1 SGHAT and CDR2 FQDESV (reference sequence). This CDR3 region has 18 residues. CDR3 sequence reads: CASSRGGTGGNSNQPQHF. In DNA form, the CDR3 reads TGTGCCAGCAGCCGAGGCGGGACAGGGGGGAATAGCAATCAGCCCCAGCATTTT.

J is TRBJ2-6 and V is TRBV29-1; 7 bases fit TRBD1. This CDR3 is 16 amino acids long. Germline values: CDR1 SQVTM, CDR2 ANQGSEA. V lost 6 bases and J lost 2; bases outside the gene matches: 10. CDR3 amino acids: CSVSGTAPTGANVLTF. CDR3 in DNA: TGCAGCGTCTCCGGGACAGCGCCTACTGGGGCCAACGTCCTGACTTTC.

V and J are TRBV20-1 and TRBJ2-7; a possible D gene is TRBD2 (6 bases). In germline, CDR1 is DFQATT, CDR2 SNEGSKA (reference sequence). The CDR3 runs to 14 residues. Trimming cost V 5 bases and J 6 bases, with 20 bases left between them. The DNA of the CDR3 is TGCAGTGCTCGGGGACTTGGATTTATGAGCGAGCAGTACTTC. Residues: CSARGLGFMSEQYF.

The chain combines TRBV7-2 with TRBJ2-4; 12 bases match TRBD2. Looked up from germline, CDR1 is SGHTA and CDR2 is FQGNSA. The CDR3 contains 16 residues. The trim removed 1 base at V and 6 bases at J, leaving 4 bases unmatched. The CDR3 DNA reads TGTGCCAGCAGCTTAGAGACTAGCGGGAGAGGAAACATTCAGTACTTC. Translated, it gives CASSLETSGRGNIQYF.

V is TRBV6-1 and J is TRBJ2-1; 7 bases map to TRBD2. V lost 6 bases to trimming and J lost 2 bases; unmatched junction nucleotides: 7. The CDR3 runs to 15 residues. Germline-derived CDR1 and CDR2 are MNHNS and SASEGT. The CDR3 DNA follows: TGTGCCAGCAGCTCCGATGGGACTACCTACAATGAGCAGTTCTTC. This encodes CASSSDGTTYNEQFF.

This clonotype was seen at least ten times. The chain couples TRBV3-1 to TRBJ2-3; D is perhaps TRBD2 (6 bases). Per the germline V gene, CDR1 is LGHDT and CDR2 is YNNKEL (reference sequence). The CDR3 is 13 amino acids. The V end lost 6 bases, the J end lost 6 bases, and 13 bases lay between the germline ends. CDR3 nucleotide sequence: TGTGCCAGCAGAAACGGCGGGGTGGATACGCAGTATTTT. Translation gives CASRNGGVDTQYF.

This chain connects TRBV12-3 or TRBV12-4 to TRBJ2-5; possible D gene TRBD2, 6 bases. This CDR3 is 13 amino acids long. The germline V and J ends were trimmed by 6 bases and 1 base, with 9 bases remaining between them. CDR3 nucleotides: TGTGCCAGCAGAACGGGACTCCAAGAGACCCAGTACTTC. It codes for CASRTGLQETQYF.

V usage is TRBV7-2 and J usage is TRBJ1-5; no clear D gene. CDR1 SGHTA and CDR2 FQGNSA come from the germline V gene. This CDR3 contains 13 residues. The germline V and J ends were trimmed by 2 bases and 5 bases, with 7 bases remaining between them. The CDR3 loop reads CASSLHTYQPQHF. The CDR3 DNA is TGTGCCAGCAGCTTACACACCTATCAGCCCCAGCATTTT. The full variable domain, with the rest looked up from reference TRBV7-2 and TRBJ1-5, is GAGVSQSPSNKVTEKGKDVELRCDPISGHTALYWYRQSLGQGLEFLIYFQGNSAPDKSGLPSDRFSAERTGGSVSTLTIQRTQQEDSAVYLCASSLHTYQPQHFGDGTRLSIL.

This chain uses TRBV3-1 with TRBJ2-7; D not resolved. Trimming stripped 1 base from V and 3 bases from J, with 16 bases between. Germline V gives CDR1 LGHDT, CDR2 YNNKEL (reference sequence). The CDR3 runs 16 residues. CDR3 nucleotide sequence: TGTGCCAGCAGCCAAGGAGCCTTAGAGACGTTCTACGAGCAGTACTTC. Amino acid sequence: CASSQGALETFYEQYF.

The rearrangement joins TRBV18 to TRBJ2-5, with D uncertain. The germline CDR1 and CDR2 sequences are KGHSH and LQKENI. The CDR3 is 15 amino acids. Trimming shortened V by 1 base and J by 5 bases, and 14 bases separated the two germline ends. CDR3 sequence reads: CASSPRSVGWETQYF. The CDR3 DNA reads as TGTGCCAGCTCACCACGCTCGGTCGGCTGGGAGACCCAGTACTTC.

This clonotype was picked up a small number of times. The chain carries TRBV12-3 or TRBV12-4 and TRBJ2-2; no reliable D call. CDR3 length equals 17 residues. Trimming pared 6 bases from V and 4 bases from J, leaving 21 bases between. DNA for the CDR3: TGTGCCAGCAGGCCCAGACTGGACCCCCGCGGCACCGGGGAGCTGTTTTTT. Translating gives CASRPRLDPRGTGELFF.

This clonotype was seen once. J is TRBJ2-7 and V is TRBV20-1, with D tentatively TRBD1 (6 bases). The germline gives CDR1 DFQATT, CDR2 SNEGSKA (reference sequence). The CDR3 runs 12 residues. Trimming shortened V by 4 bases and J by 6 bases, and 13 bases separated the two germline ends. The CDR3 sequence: CSATKQGSEQYF. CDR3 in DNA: TGCAGTGCTACTAAACAGGGATCCGAGCAGTACTTC.

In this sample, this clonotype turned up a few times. The CDR3 region is CSASGPSSYNEQFF. Here the CDR3 DNA reads TGCAGTGCTAGCGGGCCCAGCTCCTACAATGAGCAGTTCTTC. This chain uses TRBV20-1 with TRBJ2-1; D is uncertain. CDR1 DFQATT and CDR2 SNEGSKA come from the germline V gene (reference sequence). The ends were cut back, 3 bases at V and 0 bases at J, with 9 bases in the middle. The CDR3 totals 14 residues.